Following are 7 T cell receptor beta chains from one sample sequenced in a study of blood T cell repertoires in COVID-19. Only in-frame clones appear in the TCRdb table, and some are missing; sequencing was by immunoSEQ multiplex PCR. The sample carries roughly 75,000 clones, roughly nine tenths recorded once. The sequencing sample was made of peripheral blood. The receptors derive from an elderly man in a cohort sampled during active COVID-19.

This clone showed up just a few times. The CDR3 sequence is CASSLASGQGYEQYF. The CDR3 DNA follows: TGTGCCAGCAGCTTAGCCTCCGGACAGGGCTACGAGCAGTACTTC. J is TRBJ2-7 and V is TRBV7-9; the match to TRBD1 covers 8 bases. CDR1 is SEHNR and CDR2 is FQNEAQ in the germline V gene (reference sequence). The CDR3 consists of 15 residues. Losses at the gene ends were 0 bases for V and 3 bases for J; bases not matched to a gene: 4.

In its sample, this clone was seen a few times. The chain joins TRBV27 to TRBJ2-7; 7 bases agree with TRBD1. J lost 6 bases, V lost 2 bases, and 13 bases had no gene match. This CDR3 spans 16 amino acids. Germline V CDR1 and CDR2: MNHEY, SMNVEV (reference sequence). CDR3 protein: CASSLEDRSSSVEQYV. The CDR3 DNA reads TGTGCCAGCAGTTTAGAGGACAGGTCGAGTTCGGTCGAGCAGTACGTC.

The J gene is TRBJ1-4, the V gene TRBV4-3; D not certain. The germline gives CDR1 LGHNA, CDR2 YSLEER. The germline V and J ends were trimmed by 4 bases and 7 bases, with 13 bases remaining between them. The CDR3 has 14 amino acids. In DNA, the CDR3 is TGCGCCAGCAGCCGAGGGTATGAGGGTGAAAAACTGTTTTTT. Translating it yields CASSRGYEGEKLFF.

The chain has TRBV27 and TRBJ2-2, with TRBD2 identical over 14 bases. The CDR3 contains 17 residues. Per germline, CDR1 MNHEY and CDR2 SMNVEV (reference sequence). Germline trimming cut 5 bases from V and 7 bases from J; bases unmatched to any gene: 9. The CDR3 DNA sequence: TGTGCCAGCAGTCGAAAGACTAGCGGGGGGGGAGTCGGGGAGCTGTTTTTT. It specifies CASSRKTSGGGVGELFF.

DNA of the CDR3: TGTGCCAGCAGCCAAGAGCCTAGCGGGGGGCTGAATACGCAGTATTTT. It specifies CASSQEPSGGLNTQYF. The rearrangement links TRBV3-1 (or the pseudogene TRBV3-2) to TRBJ2-3; TRBD2 matches at 11 bases. Germline-derived CDR1 and CDR2 are LGHDT and YNNKEL (reference sequence). The CDR3 is 16 amino acids. J lost 7 bases, V lost 0 bases, and 6 bases had no gene match.

The chain uses TRBV5-4 and TRBJ2-5; 10 bases map to TRBD2. The V gene end was trimmed by 2 bases and the J gene end by 4 bases; junction bases not matched to a gene: 2. The CDR3 sequence is 14 residues long. Per germline, CDR1 SGHNT and CDR2 YYREEE (reference sequence). In DNA form, the CDR3 reads TGTGCCAGCAGCTTCATAGCGGGGGGAGAGACCCAGTACTTC. This translates into CASSFIAGGETQYF.

The chain is built from TRBV19 and TRBJ2-7, with 9 positions matching TRBD2. This CDR3 comprises 13 residues. CDR1 is LNHDA and CDR2 is SQIVND in the germline V gene (reference sequence). The J segment lost 6 bases and the V segment lost 3 bases, leaving 3 bases of the junction unmatched. The CDR3 nucleotides read TGTGCCAGTAGTATCGGCGGGGGGGGCGAGCAGTACTTC. It specifies CASSIGGGGEQYF.